The 30 T cell receptor beta chains below were found in one sample sequenced in a study of blood T cells in healthy people across ages. PCR was performed a second time for 7 to 11 cycles using a sample-barcoded 5' primer and a J-beta primer mix. TCRdb analysed the 5' RACE reads with MiXCR anew, one entry per CDR3 protein. The repertoire holds about 1 million distinct CDR3 sequences, with under 30% as singletons. These same data were also listed under a study on T cells of mothers and their children.

The sequenced sample consisted of blood. These receptors were obtained from a girl between 2 and 10 years old in good health.

This chain uses TRBV15 with TRBJ2-5; TRBD1 might be the D (5 bases). The V end lost 0 bases, the J end lost 9 bases, and 11 bases lay between the germline ends. The CDR3 is made up of 13 amino acids. CDR1 and CDR2 from the germline V gene are LNHNV and YYDKDF (reference sequence). CDR3 sequence (DNA): TGTGCCACCAGCAGAGAAGTTGAAGGGGCCCAGTACTTC. Its protein is CATSREVEGAQYF.

V is TRBV20-1 and J is TRBJ1-2; D is possibly TRBD1 (5 bases). With 2 bases removed from V and 6 bases from J, the gap between germline ends came to 13 bases. Per the germline V gene, CDR1 is DFQATT and CDR2 is SNEGSKA (reference sequence). The CDR3 extends over 13 amino acids. The CDR3 protein is CSARRGGADGYTF. Written as DNA, the CDR3 is TGCAGTGCTAGAAGGGGAGGTGCGGATGGCTACACCTTC.

This clonotype was counted a few times. This chain links TRBV28 with TRBJ2-5, with 12 bases matching TRBD2. From germline, CDR1 is MDHEN and CDR2 SYDVKM. J lost 2 bases, V lost 6 bases, and 10 bases had no gene match. This CDR3 has 17 amino acids. The CDR3 is CASRRTRLAGVQETQYF. CDR3 DNA: TGTGCCAGCAGGCGGACCCGACTAGCGGGGGTACAAGAGACCCAGTACTTC.

This clonotype was counted between two and nine times. The chain couples TRBV29-1 to TRBJ2-7; D gene unclear. There are 15 residues in the CDR3. The V end was cut by 4 bases, the J end by 1 base, with 17 bases between. The V gene's germline CDR1 is SQVTM and CDR2 ANQGSEA. Here the CDR3 reads CSVVNPQTVSYEQYF. The CDR3 DNA reads TGCAGCGTTGTGAACCCCCAAACGGTATCCTACGAGCAGTACTTC.

This clonotype was found a few times. The chain employs TRBV5-6 and TRBJ2-7; D gene ambiguous. The CDR3 is made up of 12 amino acids. Per germline, CDR1 SGHDT and CDR2 YYEEEE. Deletions cut 4 bases from V and 3 bases from J, with 8 bases between. CDR3 DNA sequence: TGTGCCAGCAGCACTGTTAGCTACGAGCAGTACTTC. It is translated as CASSTVSYEQYF.

There are a few counts of this clonotype. The chain uses TRBV6-5 and TRBJ1-1; no clear D. This CDR3 comprises 13 residues. Germline values: CDR1 MNHEY, CDR2 SVGAGI. V was clipped by 6 bases and J by 5 bases, with 13 bases between them. This CDR3 reads CASSSFLYTEAFF. CDR3 coding DNA: TGTGCCAGCAGCTCCTTTCTCTATACTGAAGCTTTCTTT.

This clonotype showed up just a few times. The rearrangement links TRBV7-2 to TRBJ2-5, with 7 bases identical to TRBD2. CDR1 SGHTA and CDR2 FQGNSA come from the germline V gene. Unmatched junction bases numbered 5, after V lost 6 bases and J lost 4 bases. CDR3 size: 13 residues. As DNA, the CDR3 is TGTGCCAGCAGATCGGGGGGAACAGAGACCCAGTACTTC. Its protein is CASRSGGTETQYF.

The chain recombines TRBV4-3 with TRBJ2-2, with D possibly being TRBD2 (5 bases). V was trimmed by 1 base and J by 7 bases, leaving 7 bases between them. The V gene's germline CDR1 is LGHNA and CDR2 YSLEER. The CDR3 is made up of 13 amino acids. CDR3 nucleotides: TGCGCCAGCAGCCAAGGGGGAGACGGGGAGCTGTTTTTT. Protein sequence: CASSQGGDGELFF.

This clonotype has only a few counts. The chain uses TRBV29-1 and TRBJ2-1, with TRBD2 matching 13 bases. V dropped 5 bases and J dropped 6; count of bases not matched to a gene: 7. The CDR3 loop spans 15 amino acids. Germline V gene data show CDR1 as SQVTM and CDR2 as ANQGSEA. In nucleotides, the CDR3 is TGCAGCGTTAAAGGGACTAGCGGGACTGGCAATGAGCAGTTCTTC. It codes for CSVKGTSGTGNEQFF.

The chain combines TRBV24-1 with TRBJ2-1, with TRBD2 identical over 12 bases. The J segment lost 4 bases and the V segment lost 3 bases, leaving 3 bases of the junction unmatched. The germline V gene encodes CDR1 KGHDR and CDR2 SFDVKD. CDR3 length: 16 amino acids. The CDR3 region is CATSDTGTSGYNEQFF. The CDR3, as DNA: TGTGCCACCAGTGATACCGGGACTAGCGGGTACAATGAGCAGTTCTTC.

This clonotype turned up a few times. A junction end diverges from the germline sequence, so it may reflect a read error. The genes are TRBV9 and TRBJ1-4; the D gene is possibly TRBD1 (6 bases). The CDR3 covers 17 residues. The germline CDR1 and CDR2 sequences are SGDLS and YYNGEE. CDR3 DNA: TGTGCCAGCAGCGCCGAGAATGTTCGGGGGCCGGGTGAAAGACTGTTTTTT. Translation gives CASSAENVRGPGERLFF.

The chain recombines TRBV25-1 with TRBJ1-6, with D tentatively TRBD1 (5 bases). V dropped 6 bases and J dropped 2 bases, with 5 bases sitting between them. The V gene's germline CDR1 is MGHDK and CDR2 SYGVNS. The CDR3 totals 13 residues. This CDR3 is CASRDTYNSPLHF. CDR3 sequence (DNA): TGTGCCAGCAGGGACACCTATAATTCACCCCTCCACTTT.

This clonotype was found a few times. The chain links TRBV7-2 to TRBJ2-5; TRBD2 is a possible D gene (5 bases). Germline CDR1 and CDR2: SGHTA and FQGNSA. The ends were cut back, 6 bases at V and 3 bases at J, with 14 bases in the middle. The CDR3 loop spans 14 amino acids. CDR3 protein: CASRLNGVEETQYF. The CDR3 DNA sequence: TGTGCCAGCAGACTTAACGGGGTGGAAGAGACCCAGTACTTC.

This chain joins TRBV10-3 and TRBJ1-2; D ambiguous. CDR3 length equals 13 residues. V lost 4 bases and J 3 bases, leaving 9 bases between the germline ends. Germline CDR1 ENHRY, CDR2 SYGVKD. Here the CDR3 reads CAISGGDHYGYTF. CDR3 DNA: TGTGCCATCAGTGGTGGAGATCACTATGGCTACACCTTC.

The genes are TRBV5-5 and TRBJ1-2; a possible D gene is TRBD1 (6 bases). V lost 0 bases and J lost 6, with 12 bases in between. Germline-derived CDR1 and CDR2 are SGHKS and YYEKEE (reference sequence). This CDR3 is built from 14 residues. In DNA form, the CDR3 reads TGTGCCAGCAGCTTGGACGGGGACATGGATGGCTACACCTTC. It codes for CASSLDGDMDGYTF.

With respect to this clonotype: The missing conserved phenylalanine or tryptophan at the end of this CDR3 makes a read error likely. This chain connects TRBV12-5 to TRBJ2-5; D may be TRBD1 (5 bases). Looked up from germline, CDR1 is LGHNT and CDR2 is FRNRAP. This CDR3 is built from 15 residues. CDR3 DNA: TGCGCTAGTGGTTTGCCTGGGGCCCGTAGGGAGACCCAGTACTAC. Protein product: CASGLPGARRETQYY.

This sequence joins TRBV15 and TRBJ2-2; D gene ambiguous. Germline lookup yields CDR1 LNHNV and CDR2 YYDKDF (reference sequence). The germline V and J ends were trimmed by 1 base and 0 bases, with 12 bases remaining between them. CDR3 length: 17 amino acids. CDR3 DNA sequence: TGTGCCACCAGCAGAGTGTCCCCCAGACCGAACACCGGGGAGCTGTTTTTT. Its translation is CATSRVSPRPNTGELFF. The full variable domain, with the rest looked up from reference TRBV15 and TRBJ2-2, is DAMVIQNPRYQVTQFGKPVTLSCSQTLNHNVMYWYQQKSSQAPKLLFHYYDKDFNNEADTPDNFQSRRPNTSFCFLDIRSPGLGDTAMYLCATSRVSPRPNTGELFFGEGSRLTVL.

This clonotype was detected only a few times. This chain's CDR3 is CASSLRADRGTDTQYF. In DNA form, the CDR3 reads TGCGCCAGCAGCTTGAGGGCGGACAGGGGGACAGATACGCAGTATTTT. This chain joins TRBV5-1 and TRBJ2-3; 10 bases are a match to TRBD1. Trimming took 1 base from V and 3 from J; bases not matched to a gene: 5. The V gene's germline CDR1 is SGHRS and CDR2 YFSETQ. This CDR3 has 16 amino acids.

The chain has TRBV28 and TRBJ2-5, with 10 bases that match TRBD2. Unmatched junction bases numbered 9, after V lost 4 bases and J lost 4 bases. Per germline, CDR1 MDHEN and CDR2 SYDVKM. This CDR3 is 16 amino acids long. CDR3 loop: CASSSGGLAGAETQYF. For the CDR3, the DNA is TGTGCCAGCAGTTCGGGGGGGCTAGCGGGAGCAGAGACCCAGTACTTC.

V and J are TRBV20-1 and TRBJ2-1, with a possible D match to TRBD2 (5 bases). This CDR3 comprises 14 residues. Germline V gives CDR1 DFQATT, CDR2 SNEGSKA (reference sequence). V lost 6 bases, J lost 3 bases, and 15 bases lay in between. Written as DNA, the CDR3 is TGCAGTGCCCTCGAGGGTGGCTTCTACAATGAGCAGTTCTTC. Translation gives CSALEGGFYNEQFF.

This clonotype occurred a few times. The CDR3 here is CATSENNRGEQYF. DNA of the CDR3: TGTGCCACCAGTGAAAATAACAGAGGCGAGCAGTACTTC. The rearrangement uses TRBV24-1 and TRBJ2-7; D call uncertain. The V gene's germline CDR1 is KGHDR and CDR2 SFDVKD. This CDR3 spans 13 amino acids. With 4 bases removed from V and 6 bases from J, the gap between germline ends came to 12 bases.

The chain uses TRBV3-1 and TRBJ2-2; D unresolved. V gave up 5 bases and J gave up 9 bases, with 10 bases separating them. Germline V lookup: CDR1 LGHDT, CDR2 YNNKEL (reference sequence). This CDR3 comprises 12 residues. Here the CDR3 reads CASSSESWELFF. The CDR3 DNA reads as TGTGCCAGCAGCTCAGAATCCTGGGAGCTGTTTTTT.

This sequence joins TRBV5-1 and TRBJ2-7, with 7 bases fitting TRBD1. Germline V gene lookup returns CDR1 SGHRS and CDR2 YFSETQ. CDR3 size: 14 residues. Trimming took 3 bases from V and 4 from J; bases not matched to a gene: 7. The CDR3: CASSWDGTEYEQYF. The CDR3 region has the DNA TGCGCCAGCAGCTGGGACGGGACAGAGTACGAGCAGTACTTC.

The rearrangement joins TRBV29-1 to TRBJ1-1, with no clear D. CDR3 length: 13 amino acids. Germline V gives CDR1 SQVTM, CDR2 ANQGSEA. Trimming shortened V by 6 bases and J by 7 bases, and 18 bases separated the two germline ends. The CDR3 bases are TGCAGCGTCCGTAGCCGTGAGGGCTATGAAGCTTTCTTT. Encoded protein: CSVRSREGYEAFF.

This clonotype was counted between two and nine times. The chain joins TRBV20-1 to TRBJ2-5; 8 bases are shared with TRBD2. The length of the CDR3 is 16 residues. Germline V gene sequence: CDR1 DFQATT, CDR2 SNEGSKA (reference sequence). Trimming cost V 3 bases and J 0 bases; bases outside gene matches: 9. CDR3 region: CSASGRGGDHQETQYF. The DNA for the CDR3 is TGCAGTGCTAGTGGACGGGGGGGCGATCACCAAGAGACCCAGTACTTC.

The rearrangement uses TRBV6-2 or TRBV6-3 and TRBJ2-6; D gene uncertain. The CDR3 runs to 16 residues. Deletions cut 4 bases from V and 1 base from J, with 11 bases between. Looked up from germline, CDR1 is MNHEY and CDR2 is SVGEGT. The CDR3 nucleotides read TGTGCCAGCAGTTTCCAAACAGAATCTGGGGCCAACGTCCTGACTTTC. Translated: CASSFQTESGANVLTF.

This clonotype was detected only a few times. The chain is built from TRBV20-1 and TRBJ2-5; 10 bases are a match to TRBD2. Judging by the DNA end, TRBJ2-7 fits better; the J call may be wrong. From germline, CDR1 is DFQATT and CDR2 SNEGSKA (reference sequence). The CDR3 totals 15 residues. CDR3 nucleotides: TGCAGTGCTAGAGCTAGCGGGAGAGTAGTATACGAGCAGTACTTC. Its translation is CSARASGRVVYEQYF.

This clonotype appeared a few times. The chain uses TRBV5-1 and TRBJ2-1, with TRBD2 identical over 8 bases. The CDR3 contains 19 residues. Germline CDR1 is SGHRS and CDR2 is YFSETQ. J gave up 6 bases and V 1 base, and 18 bases lay outside the gene matches. This CDR3 reads CASSLRGREGSMGRNEQFF. Written as DNA, the CDR3 is TGCGCCAGCAGCTTGAGAGGACGGGAGGGGTCAATGGGCCGCAATGAGCAGTTCTTC.

This clonotype was seen only a few times. This chain joins TRBV20-1 and TRBJ2-5, with D possibly being TRBD2 (6 bases). Gene TRBJ2-7 matches the end of the DNA better, so the J call may be wrong. This CDR3 has 15 residues. Germline lookup yields CDR1 DFQATT and CDR2 SNEGSKA (reference sequence). The CDR3 is CSAKAGLGSLYEQYF. In DNA, the CDR3 is TGCAGTGCTAAGGCGGGCCTCGGGAGCCTCTACGAGCAGTACTTC.

The table lists this clonotype with a few counts. The V gene is TRBV29-1, the J gene TRBJ1-2; maybe TRBD1 (5 bases). The CDR3 covers 13 residues. Trimming took 6 bases from V and 5 from J, leaving 16 bases between them. Germline assignment: CDR1 SQVTM and CDR2 ANQGSEA. CDR3 residues: CSVAGNLVYGYTF. Written as DNA, the CDR3 is TGCAGCGTCGCAGGGAACTTGGTGTATGGCTACACCTTC.